The rows below give T cell receptor beta chains drawn from one sample of a study of T cell clonotyping in hematopoietic cell transplantation. Measured with immunoSEQ multiplex PCR; TCRdb has only the in-frame clones, and not every one. The sample has roughly 13,000 clones, roughly 60% seen once. Source material: PBMCs. The receptors stem from a human donor who either received an allogeneic hematopoietic cell transplant for a myeloid malignancy or was a related donor (not recorded which). Some clones in this sample may be carry-over from other donors' samples. Both conserved end residues are trimmed from each CDR3. The order of the fields is V gene, CDR3 protein.

>TRBV4-2
ASSQEWGNTQY
>TRBV5-1
ASSLEGPHTEAF
>TRBV29-1
SVDEETQY
>TRBV30
ARRGLAGATGELF
>TRBV6-5
AGRSGAGGNQPQH
>TRBV4-2
ASSQDWASGFYEQY
>TRBV2
ASSGERIFLHGELF
>TRBV6-1
ASSEMAGGTSPLH
>TRBV6-1
ASSEQGRQKAF
>TRBV7-2
ASSPYRDQETQY
>TRBV6-5
ASREERAYEQY
>TRBV6-5
ASSYPGQGLRVQY
>TRBV30
AWSVKALGRDSYYEQY
>TRBV7-8
ASSRVGDTNSPLH
>TRBV5-1
ASSPGGFYGYT
>TRBV4-2
ASSQEDEMGDTQY
>TRBV30
AWKKAGNTIY
>TRBV28
ASSRRQSGGETQY
>TRBV4-2
ASSQPSTGYEKLF
>TRBV29-1
SVKGQGSGEQY
>TRBV30
AWSVGADGNTIY
>TRBV7-9
ASSVNGRGTEEY
>TRBV7-9
ASSVRSETQY
>TRBV30
AWKPYGTEAF
>TRBV29-1
SVEAPYTATGELF
>TRBV5-1
ASSAGAYYEQY
>TRBV7-6
ASSFGQGAGQPQH
>TRBV6-1
ASSGTGIYEQY
>TRBV7-2
ASSPTGGVLNQPQH
>TRBV19
ASRRGGTNEKLF
>TRBV19
ASSKGAGQPQH
>TRBV5-8
ASSLVGGTYEQY
>TRBV29-1
SVDGFGYEQY
>TRBV7-2
ASSSTSGFTDTQY
>TRBV30
AWSAGDSTYEQY
>TRBV14
ASSQGSSGANVLT
>TRBV5-1
ASSLETENNYGYT
>TRBV30
AWSGDYIQETQY
>TRBV7-2
ASSLADTQY
>TRBV28
ASSSPGQGPVEQF
>TRBV30
AWSKDNEQF
>TRBV30
AWSVGGYGYT
>TRBV9
ASSGDRDSYNEQF
>TRBV6-1
ASSDPGQGNDYT
>TRBV30
AWSGGHEGNQPQH
>TRBV6-5
ASSRTGLIYEQY
>TRBV30
AWSAGSYGYT
>TRBV19
ASSQDRSENSPLH
>TRBV5-6
ASSFGRGYEQY
>TRBV30
AWSRGEFHEQY
>TRBV7-2
ASGQGRSLLIYGYT
>TRBV27
ASSLRGFQGAGELF
>TRBV2
ASSLSGSVGAF
>TRBV5-4
ASSLDRQTYYNEQF